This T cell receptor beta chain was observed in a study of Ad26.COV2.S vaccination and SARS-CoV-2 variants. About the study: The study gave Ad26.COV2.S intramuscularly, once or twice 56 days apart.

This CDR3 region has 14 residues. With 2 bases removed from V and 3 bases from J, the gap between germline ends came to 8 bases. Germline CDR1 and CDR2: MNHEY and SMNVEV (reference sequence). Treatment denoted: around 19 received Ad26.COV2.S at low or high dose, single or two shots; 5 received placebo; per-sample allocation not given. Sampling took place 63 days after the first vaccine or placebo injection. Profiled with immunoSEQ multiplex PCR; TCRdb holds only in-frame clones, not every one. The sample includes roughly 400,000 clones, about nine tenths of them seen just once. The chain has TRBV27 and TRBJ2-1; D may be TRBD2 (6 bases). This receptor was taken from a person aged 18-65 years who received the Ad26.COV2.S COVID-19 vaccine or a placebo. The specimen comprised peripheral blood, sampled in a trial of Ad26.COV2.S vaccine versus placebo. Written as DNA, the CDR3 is TGTGCCAGCAGTTTACGGGGGAACTACAATGAGCAGTTCTTC. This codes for CASSLRGNYNEQFF.